This T cell receptor beta chain emerged from a study of T cell repertoires in cytomegalovirus infection. As concerns this clonotype: Its matching antigen is unknown.

A single record per CDR3 protein comes from TCRdb applying MiXCR to the reads. The repertoire includes some 560,000 distinct CDR3 sequences, around 40% of them detected once, and 48% sits in the top ten. The starting material was cultured PBMCs, obtained from culture after CMV antigen stimulation. The TCR comes from a human donor in good health (CMV status not recorded). Some clones in this sample may be carry-over from other donors' samples.

CDR3 bases: TGTGCCAGCTCACCACCAAACAGGATTGGGGCTGAAGCTTTCTTT. Amino acids: CASSPPNRIGAEAFF. The rearrangement links TRBV18 to TRBJ1-1; TRBD1 might be the D (5 bases). Germline CDR1 reads KGHSH; CDR2 reads LQKENI. The CDR3 runs 15 residues. Between the trimmed V and J ends, which lost 0 bases and 6 bases, there was a span of 14 bases.